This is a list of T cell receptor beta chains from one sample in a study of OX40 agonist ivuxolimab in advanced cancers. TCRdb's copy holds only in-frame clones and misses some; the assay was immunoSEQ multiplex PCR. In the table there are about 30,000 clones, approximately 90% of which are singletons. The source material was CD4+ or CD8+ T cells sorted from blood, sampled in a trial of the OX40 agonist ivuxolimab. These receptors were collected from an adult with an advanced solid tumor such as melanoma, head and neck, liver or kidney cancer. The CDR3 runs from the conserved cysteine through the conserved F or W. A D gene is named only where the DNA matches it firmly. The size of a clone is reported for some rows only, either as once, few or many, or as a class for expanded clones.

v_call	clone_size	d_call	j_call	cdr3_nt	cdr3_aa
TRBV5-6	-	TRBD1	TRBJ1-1	TGTGCCAGCAGCTGGACAGGGATCCCTGAAGCTTTCTTT	CASSWTGIPEAFF
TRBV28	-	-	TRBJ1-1	TGTGCCAGCAGTTTAATAACGTGGGGAGCAGCTTTCTTT	CASSLITWGAAFF
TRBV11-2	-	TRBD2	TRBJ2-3	TGTGCCAGCAGCTCTTGGACTAGCGGGGATTCAGATACGCAGTATTTT	CASSSWTSGDSDTQYF
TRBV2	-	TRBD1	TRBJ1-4	TGTGCCAGCAGTGGGGCCCGGGACAGCGTGGAAGAAAAACTGTTTTTT	CASSGARDSVEEKLFF
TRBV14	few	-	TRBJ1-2	TGTGCCAGCAGCCTTGTTGCGGGGACTAACTATGGCTACACCTTC	CASSLVAGTNYGYTF
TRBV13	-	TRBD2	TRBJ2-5	TGTGCCAGCAGCTTAGGTAGCGGGGGTCTCCAAGAGACCCAGTACTTC	CASSLGSGGLQETQYF
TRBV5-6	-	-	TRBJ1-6	TGTGCCAGCAGCTTGGCCTTGGCTCCCGCGTGGCATTCACCCCTCCACTTT	CASSLALAPAWHSPLHF
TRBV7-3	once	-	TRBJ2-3	TGTGCCAGCAGCTTAGGGACAGATACGCAGTATTTT	CASSLGTDTQYF
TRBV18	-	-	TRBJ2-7	TGTGCCAGCTCACCAGGGTTTTCAGTTACCTACGAGCAGTACTTC	CASSPGFSVTYEQYF
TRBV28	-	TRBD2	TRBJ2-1	TGTGCCAGCAGTTTACTAGCGGGAGGGCTGGATGAGCAGTTCTTC	CASSLLAGGLDEQFF
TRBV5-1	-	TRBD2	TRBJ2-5	TGCGCCAGCAGCGAAGGACTAGCGGGGGCCCCAACTGAGACCCAGTACTTC	CASSEGLAGAPTETQYF
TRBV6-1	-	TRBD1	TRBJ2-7	TGTGCCAGCAGTGAGGTTCCGGGACAGGGGGAGGACGAGCAGTACTTC	CASSEVPGQGEDEQYF
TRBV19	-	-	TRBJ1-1	TGTGCCAGTAGACAAGGGTACACTGAAGCTTTCTTT	CASRQGYTEAFF
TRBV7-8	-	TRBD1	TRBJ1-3	TGTGCCAGCAGCTCGGGGGGACAGGTCGCTGGAAACACCATATATTTT	CASSSGGQVAGNTIYF
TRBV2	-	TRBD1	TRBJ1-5	TGTGCCAGCAGAGCGACAGGGGAGAGTGGCAATCAGCCCCAGCATTTT	CASRATGESGNQPQHF
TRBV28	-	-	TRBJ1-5	TGTGCCAGCAGTGCCGGGACGTTCAATCAGCCCCAGCATTTT	CASSAGTFNQPQHF
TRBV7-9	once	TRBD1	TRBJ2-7	TGTGCCAGCAGCTTTTCTCTGAGGACAGGGGTCCACGAGCAGTACTTC	CASSFSLRTGVHEQYF
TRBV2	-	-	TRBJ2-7	TGTGCCAGCAGTGGAACAGGGATCCTCTCCTACGAGCAGTACTTC	CASSGTGILSYEQYF
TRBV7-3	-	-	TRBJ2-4	TGTGCCAGCAGCTTAATAACCCGGGCTGCCAAAAACATTCAGTACTTC	CASSLITRAAKNIQYF
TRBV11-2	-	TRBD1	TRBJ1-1	TGTGCCAGCAGCATGGGGACAGGTGGAACTGAAGCTTTCTTT	CASSMGTGGTEAFF
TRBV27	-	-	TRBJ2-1	TGTGCCAGCAGTTTTATCGGTTTCTACAATGAGCAGTTCTTC	CASSFIGFYNEQFF
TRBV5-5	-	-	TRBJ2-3	TGTGCCAGCAGCTTTGCCGGGACAAAGTATTTT	CASSFAGTKYF
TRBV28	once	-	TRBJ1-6	TGTGCCAGCAGTTTAGAAGGTATTAATTCACCCCTCCACTTT	CASSLEGINSPLHF
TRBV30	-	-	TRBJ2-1	TGTGCCTGGCGGGGGCTGAGCTCCTACAATGAGCAGTTCTTC	CAWRGLSSYNEQFF
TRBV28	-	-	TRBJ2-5	TGTGCCAGCAGTAACAGGGGAGGGAGGGAAGAGACCCAGTACTTC	CASSNRGGREETQYF
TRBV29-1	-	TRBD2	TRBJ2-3	TGCAGCGTTGAGTCCCTAGCGGGAGAGACAGATACGCAGTATTTT	CSVESLAGETDTQYF
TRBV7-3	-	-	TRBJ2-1	TGTGCCAGCAGCTTAGTCCAGGCGAGGTCCTACAATGAGCAGTTCTTC	CASSLVQARSYNEQFF
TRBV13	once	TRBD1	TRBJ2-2	TGTGCCAGCAGCTCCTTGGGGACAGGGGGCACCGGGGAGCTGTTTTTT	CASSSLGTGGTGELFF
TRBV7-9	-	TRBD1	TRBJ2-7	TGTGCCAGCAGCGTCCCCGGGACAGGAGGATACGAGCAGTACTTC	CASSVPGTGGYEQYF
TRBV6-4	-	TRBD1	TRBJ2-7	TGTGCCAGCACCGGGGGACAGGGGCCCTACGAGCAGTACTTC	CASTGGQGPYEQYF
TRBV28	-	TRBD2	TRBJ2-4	TGTGCCAGCAGGGAACTAGCGGGGGGGCCCAAAAACATTCAGTACTTC	CASRELAGGPKNIQYF
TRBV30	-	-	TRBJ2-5	TGTGCCTGGAGTGTTGGGACACGGCAAGAGACCCAGTACTTC	CAWSVGTRQETQYF
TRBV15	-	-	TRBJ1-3	TGTGCCACCAGCAGAGACGGGCTCCCTGGAAACACCATATATTTT	CATSRDGLPGNTIYF
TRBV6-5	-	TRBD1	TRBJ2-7	TGTGCCAGCAGTTACTACAGGGGGAAAGACGAGCAGTACTTC	CASSYYRGKDEQYF
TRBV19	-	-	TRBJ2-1	TGTGCCAGTAGTATTCGTCCCCGGGCTTTGGATGAGCAGTTCTTC	CASSIRPRALDEQFF
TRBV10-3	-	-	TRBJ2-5	TGTGCCATCAGCGACAGGACGCAAGAGACCCAGTACTTC	CAISDRTQETQYF
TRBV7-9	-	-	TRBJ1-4	TGTGCCAGCATCCTGAGGGGTGAAAAACTGTTTTTT	CASILRGEKLFF
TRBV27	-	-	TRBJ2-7	TGTGCCAGCAGTTTATACTCCACCGACTACGAGCAGTACTTC	CASSLYSTDYEQYF
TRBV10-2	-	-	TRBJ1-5	TGCGCCAGCAGTGAGGGGGAATATCAGCCCCAGCATTTT	CASSEGEYQPQHF
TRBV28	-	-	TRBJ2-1	TGTGCCAGCAGTCCTTCGAGCCCAGGGGATGAGCAGTTCTTC	CASSPSSPGDEQFF
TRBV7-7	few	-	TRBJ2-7	TGTGCTAGCAGTTCTCTCGACAACTACGAGCAGTACTTC	CASSSLDNYEQYF
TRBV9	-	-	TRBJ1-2	TGTGCCAGCAGCTCAGGGGACGGAGCTAACTATGGCTACACCTTC	CASSSGDGANYGYTF
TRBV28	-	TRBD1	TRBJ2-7	TGTGCCAGCAGTTTACCGGGACAGGGTTACGAGCAGTACTTC	CASSLPGQGYEQYF
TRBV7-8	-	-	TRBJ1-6	TGTGCCAGCACCCTCGGTTCGGCGCAGGATTCACCCCTCCACTTT	CASTLGSAQDSPLHF
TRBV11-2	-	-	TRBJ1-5	TGTGCCAGCAGCCGGGGGGGGCAGGATCAGCCCCAGCATTTT	CASSRGGQDQPQHF
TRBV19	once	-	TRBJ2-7	TGTGCCAGTAGTATAGACACTGTCCCTATCATAGGAACCCACCACGAGCAGTACTTC	CASSIDTVPIIGTHHEQYF
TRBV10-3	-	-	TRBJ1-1	TGTGCCACCAGGGAGTCGGAAGCTTTCTTT	CATRESEAFF
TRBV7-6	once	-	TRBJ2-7	TGTGCCAGCAGCGGTTTAAAGGGCCCCTACGAGCAGTACTTC	CASSGLKGPYEQYF
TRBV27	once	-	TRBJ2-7	TGTGCCAGCAGTTCCCGTCTGTTGCTTTTC	CASSSRLLLF